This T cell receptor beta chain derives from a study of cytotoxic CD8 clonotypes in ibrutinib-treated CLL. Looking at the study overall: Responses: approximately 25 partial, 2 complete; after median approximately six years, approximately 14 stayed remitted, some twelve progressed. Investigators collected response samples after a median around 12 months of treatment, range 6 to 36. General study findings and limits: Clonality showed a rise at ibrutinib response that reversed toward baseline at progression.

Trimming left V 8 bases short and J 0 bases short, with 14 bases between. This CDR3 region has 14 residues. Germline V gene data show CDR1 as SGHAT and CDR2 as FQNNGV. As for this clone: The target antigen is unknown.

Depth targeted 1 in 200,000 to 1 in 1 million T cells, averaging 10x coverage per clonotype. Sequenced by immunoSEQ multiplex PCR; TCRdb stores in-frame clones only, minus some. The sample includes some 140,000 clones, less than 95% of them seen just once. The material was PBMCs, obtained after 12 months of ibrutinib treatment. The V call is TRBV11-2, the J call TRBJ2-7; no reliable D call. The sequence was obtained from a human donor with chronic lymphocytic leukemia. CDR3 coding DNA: TGTGCCAGCGCGATAGGGCAAAACTCCTACGAGCAGTACTTC. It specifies CASAIGQNSYEQYF.